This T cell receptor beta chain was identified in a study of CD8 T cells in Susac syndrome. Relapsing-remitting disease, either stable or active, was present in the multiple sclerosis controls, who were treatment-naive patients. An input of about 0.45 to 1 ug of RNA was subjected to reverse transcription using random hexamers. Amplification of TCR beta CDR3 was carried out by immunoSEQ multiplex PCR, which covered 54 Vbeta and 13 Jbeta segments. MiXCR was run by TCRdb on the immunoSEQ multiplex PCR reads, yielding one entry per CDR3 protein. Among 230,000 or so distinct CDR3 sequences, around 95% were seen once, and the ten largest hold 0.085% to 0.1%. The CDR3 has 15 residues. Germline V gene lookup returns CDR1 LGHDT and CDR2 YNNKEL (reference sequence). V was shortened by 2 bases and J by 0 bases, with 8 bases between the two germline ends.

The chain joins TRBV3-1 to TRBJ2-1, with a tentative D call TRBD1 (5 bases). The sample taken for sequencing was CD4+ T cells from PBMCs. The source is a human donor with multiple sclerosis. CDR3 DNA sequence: TGTGCCAGCAGCCAACAGGGTTCCTCCTACAATGAGCAGTTCTTC. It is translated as CASSQQGSSYNEQFF.